The present T cell receptor (beta chain) was sequenced within a study of a mutant IDH1 vaccine in newly diagnosed glioma. Background on the study: In some groups vaccination began 4-6 weeks post-radiotherapy; others received it with temozolomide. Previous treatment comprised radiotherapy, temozolomide, or both, mostly both.

The table came from immunoSEQ multiplex PCR; TCRdb's copy has only in-frame clones and leaves some out. There are around 120,000 clones in the sample; about 82% occur only once, and 4.5% to 6% lies in the top ten. Looked up from germline, CDR1 is SGHKS and CDR2 is YYEKEE (reference sequence). V lost 2 bases to trimming and J lost 2 bases, with 15 bases between them. CDR3 size: 16 residues. Sample time point: week 11, during vaccination. The vaccine gave 300 ug of a 20-mer mutant IDH1 peptide subcutaneously per dose. Tumors from donors were new WHO grade 3 or 4 IDH1-mutant astrocytomas with ATRX loss. Remarks on this clone: Its matching antigen is unknown.

The clonotype originates from a man aged 35 to 55 with glioma. Sequences were derived from PBMCs, sampled from a glioma patient whose treatment included an IDH1 peptide vaccine. V usage is TRBV5-5 and J usage is TRBJ2-3, with a tentative D call TRBD2 (5 bases). CDR3 bases: TGTGCCAGCAGCTTATTCGCTAGCAGGTTCACAGATACGCAGTATTTT. This encodes CASSLFASRFTDTQYF. Using reference TRBV5-5 and TRBJ2-3 for the parts outside the CDR3, the full variable domain is DAGVTQSPTHLIKTRGQQVTLRCSPISGHKSVSWYQQVLGQGPQFIFQYYEKEERGRGNFPDRFSARQFPNYSSELNVNALLLGDSALYLCASSLFASRFTDTQYFGPGTRLTVL.